This entry is about one TCR beta chain. Authors' processing steps: Estimation of nucleated cell counts was performed using reference gene primer amplification. Generated by immunoSEQ multiplex PCR, the TCRdb table keeps only in-frame clones and is missing some. V, J and clone size derive from that table, while D and trimming were established from the DNA sequence. Of about 310,000 clones listed, around 91% are singletons. This CDR3 comprises 12 residues. Germline CDR1 MNHEY, CDR2 SVGAGI. Trimming stripped 11 bases from V and 4 bases from J, with 14 bases between. This record belongs to a study of blood T cell repertoires in COVID-19.

Material: peripheral blood. This clonotype originated in a woman aged 40 to 50 with COVID-19, enrolled during active disease. V usage is TRBV6-5 and J usage is TRBJ2-5; D might be TRBD1 (6 bases). This CDR3 is CACTGQGETQYF. The CDR3 nucleotides read TGTGCCTGCACAGGGCAGGGAGAGACCCAGTACTTC.